This TCR beta chain was retrieved from a study of blood T cell repertoires in COVID-19 (dated by TCRdb to the early 2020s). For the study in its entirety: Samples from collaborators originated in the United States, Italy and Spain and spanned both the acute and convalescent phases of COVID-19. The prospective study material was composed of cDNA or gDNA derived from T cells, B-cell-depleted T cells, or PBMCs. Subjects who had been exposed to COVID-19, were actively infected with it, or had recovered from it provided the deeply sampled blood TCRbeta repertoires that made up the dataset. The repertoires were released in a freely available public database meant as a resource for research on the immune response to SARS-CoV-2. The samples were drawn from the first 160 participants of the ongoing ImmuneRACE study and from 1,200 or so subjects provided by 6 global collaborators. Nearly every sample came with metadata listing a de-identified subject ID, COVID-19 status, age in years and sex. Where available, HLA class I and class II types were obtained from metadata supplied by the sample provider rather than from assay-based typing. Findings and caveats that apply to the study as a whole: The amount of clinical and demographic metadata varied by source and participant and was provided uncurated.

Concerning this clone: Its antigen specificity is not known. There are no base qualities to consult, and no much larger clone falls within one base.

Including the terminal cysteine and phenylalanine, the CDR3 comprises 16 residues. Only the CDR3 DNA stays, 48 bases, in frame from base 1. Trimming takes 3 bases off V and 3 bases off J; junction bases not matched to a gene: 11. From the germline V gene (reference sequence), CDR1 is SGHNT and CDR2 is YYREEE. The immunoSEQ Assay, a bias-controlled multiplex PCR, was used to amplify TCRbeta CDR3 regions from genomic DNA. Under the source paper's analysis protocol: The number of nucleated cells in each sample was estimated by amplification of reference gene primers within the assay. Sequence reads were collapsed and filtered to measure the absolute abundance of every unique TCRbeta CDR3 rearrangement. For each sample, productive Simpson clonality was calculated by taking the square root of Simpson's diversity index across productive rearrangements. TCRdb obtained this table from immuneACCESS and retained in-frame rearrangements with V and J assigned. These tables miss some clones; where compared with another copy, unresolved V genes account for less than half of the shortfall, and the remainder is unexplained. Clonal size and the V and J genes are those of that table, whereas D and trimming came from the DNA. The sample has about 140,000 clones on record, 84% of them singletons. The ten largest clones add up to almost 9% of the sample.

At one collaborating source in Seattle, patients were enrolled during active infection and were followed longitudinally through the course of disease. The collaborating institutions used their own protocols to collect whole blood in K2EDTA tubes. For TCRbeta analysis, collaborator samples were shipped as frozen whole blood, as isolated PBMCs, or as DNA extracted from either sample type. What was sequenced was peripheral blood. Rearrangement joined TRBV5-4 to TRBJ2-7, with TRBD1 identical over 8 junction bases. The clonotype was recovered from a young man with COVID-19, enrolled during active disease. The bases read TGTGCCAGCAGCTCCTCAGGGGGCAGGCAGTTCTACGAGCAGTACTTC. Its product reads: CASSSSGGRQFYEQYF.